This T cell receptor beta chain is drawn from a study of CXCR3-negative and CXCR3-positive naive CD8 T cells. Study overall: Each library gave roughly 1.6 +/- 0.3 million of approximately 130 million TRB reads.

The CDR3 is 14 residues long. The V gene's germline CDR1 is SQVTM and CDR2 ANQGSEA. By phenotype, naive CD8+ T cells were CD45RO-CCR7+CD27+CD95-. Note on this clonotype: Its target is unknown.

TRB cDNA was prepared as libraries by UMI-labeled 5' RACE. TCRdb re-called the 5' RACE reads and shows each CDR3 protein once, DNA omitted. The table lists 100,000 to 150,000 distinct CDR3 sequences. Regarding the study as a whole: Naive CXCR3-negative and CXCR3-positive cells had similar TRBV-TRBJ usage; memory differed. After cryopreservation, CXCR3 expression dropped partially; most assays used fresh PBMCs.

The specimen was naive CXCR3- CD8+ T cells from blood. Noted subset: CD45RO-CCR7+CD27+CD95- naive CD8+ T cells lacking CXCR3 (TNR3-). The chain links TRBV29-1 to TRBJ1-2. This receptor was taken from a human donor in good health. Some clones in this sample may be carry-over from other donors' samples. This CDR3 reads CSVEGTPVANGYTF.